This T cell receptor (beta chain) was recovered during a study of cytomegalovirus exposure and HLA in healthy donors. With 60 Vbeta and 13 Jbeta primers, the PCR was carried out. Libraries were prepared by immunoSEQ multiplex PCR; TCRdb keeps only in-frame clonotypes and omits some of them. The sample shows around 200,000 clones, 65% to 90% of them seen only once. Trimming at V came to 5 bases and at J to 6 bases, leaving 7 bases not matched to a gene. CDR1 is SNHLY and CDR2 is FYNNEI in the germline V gene. This CDR3 spans 16 amino acids. This sequence was found in a woman aged 25 to 39 in good health and CMV-seronegative. V gene TRBV2 combines with J gene TRBJ2-3; 14 bases match TRBD2. The sample taken for sequencing was PBMCs. The DNA for the CDR3 is TGTGCCAGCAGTCCAGCGAGGACTAGCGGGGGGGATACGCAGTATTTT. It yields the protein CASSPARTSGGDTQYF.